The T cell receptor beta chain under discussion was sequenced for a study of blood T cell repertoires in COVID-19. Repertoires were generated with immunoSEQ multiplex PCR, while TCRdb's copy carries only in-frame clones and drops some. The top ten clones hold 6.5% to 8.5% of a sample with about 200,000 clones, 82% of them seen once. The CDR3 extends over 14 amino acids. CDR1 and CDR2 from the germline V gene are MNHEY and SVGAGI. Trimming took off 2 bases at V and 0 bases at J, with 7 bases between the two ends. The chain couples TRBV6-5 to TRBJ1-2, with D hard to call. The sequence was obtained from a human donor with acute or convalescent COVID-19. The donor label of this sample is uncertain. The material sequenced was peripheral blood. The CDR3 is CASSYRVSNYGYTF. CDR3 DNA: TGTGCCAGCAGTTACCGGGTTTCTAACTATGGCTACACCTTC.